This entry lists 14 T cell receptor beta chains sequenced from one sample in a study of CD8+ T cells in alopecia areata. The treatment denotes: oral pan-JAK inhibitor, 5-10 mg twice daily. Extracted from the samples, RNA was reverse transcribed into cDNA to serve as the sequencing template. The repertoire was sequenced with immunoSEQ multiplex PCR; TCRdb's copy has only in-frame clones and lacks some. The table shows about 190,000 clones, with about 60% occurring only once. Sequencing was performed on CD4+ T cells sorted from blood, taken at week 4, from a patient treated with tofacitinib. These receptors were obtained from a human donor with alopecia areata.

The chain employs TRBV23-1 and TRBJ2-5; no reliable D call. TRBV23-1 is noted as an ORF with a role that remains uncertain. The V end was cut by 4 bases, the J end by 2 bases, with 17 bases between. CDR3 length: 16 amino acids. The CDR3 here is CASSRPSPGHQETQYF. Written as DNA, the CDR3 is TGCGCCAGCAGTCGCCCCTCGCCGGGTCATCAAGAGACCCAGTACTTC.

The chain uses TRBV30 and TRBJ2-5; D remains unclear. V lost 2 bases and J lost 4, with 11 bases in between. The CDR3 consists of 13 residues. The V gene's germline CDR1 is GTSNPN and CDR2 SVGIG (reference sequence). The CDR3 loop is CAWSFPGGETQYF. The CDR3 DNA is TGTGCCTGGAGTTTCCCCGGTGGAGAGACCCAGTACTTC.

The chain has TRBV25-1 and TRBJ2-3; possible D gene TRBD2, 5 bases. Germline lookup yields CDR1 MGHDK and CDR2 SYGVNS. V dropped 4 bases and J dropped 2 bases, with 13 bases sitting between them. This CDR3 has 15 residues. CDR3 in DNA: TGTGCCAGCAGTGCAGCGGAAGACCTCACAGATACGCAGTATTTT. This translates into CASSAAEDLTDTQYF.

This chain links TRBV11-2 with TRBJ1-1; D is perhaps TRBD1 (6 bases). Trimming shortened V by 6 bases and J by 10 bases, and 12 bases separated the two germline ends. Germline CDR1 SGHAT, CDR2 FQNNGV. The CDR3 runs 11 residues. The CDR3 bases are TGTGCCAGCAGTCTCCGGGACACAGCTTTCTTT. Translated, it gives CASSLRDTAFF.

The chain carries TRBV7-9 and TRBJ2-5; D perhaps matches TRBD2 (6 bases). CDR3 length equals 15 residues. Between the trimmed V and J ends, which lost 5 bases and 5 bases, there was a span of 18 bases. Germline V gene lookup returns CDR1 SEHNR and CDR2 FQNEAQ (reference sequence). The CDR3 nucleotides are TGTGCCAGCAGCACTCGGGGTAGCGGCGATGAGACCCAGTACTTC. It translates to CASSTRGSGDETQYF.

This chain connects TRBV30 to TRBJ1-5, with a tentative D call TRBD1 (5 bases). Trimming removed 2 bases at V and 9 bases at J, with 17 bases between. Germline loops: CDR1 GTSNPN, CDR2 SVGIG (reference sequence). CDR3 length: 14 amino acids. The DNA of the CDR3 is TGTGCCTGGAGTCCGATTGGGGGAAGTGTGCCCCAGCATTTT. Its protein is CAWSPIGGSVPQHF.

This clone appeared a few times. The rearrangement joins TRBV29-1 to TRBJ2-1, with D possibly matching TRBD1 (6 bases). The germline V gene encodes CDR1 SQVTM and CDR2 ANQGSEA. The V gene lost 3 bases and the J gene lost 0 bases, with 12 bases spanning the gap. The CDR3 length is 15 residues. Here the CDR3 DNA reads TGCAGCGTTGATCCGACAGGAGCCTCCTACAATGAGCAGTTCTTC. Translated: CSVDPTGASYNEQFF.

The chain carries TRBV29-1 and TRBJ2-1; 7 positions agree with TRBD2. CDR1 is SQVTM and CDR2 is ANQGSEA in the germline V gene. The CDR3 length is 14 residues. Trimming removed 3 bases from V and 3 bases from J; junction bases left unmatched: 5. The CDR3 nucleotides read TGCAGCGTTGATCCGGCGGGAGTCTACAATGAGCAGTTCTTC. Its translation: CSVDPAGVYNEQFF.

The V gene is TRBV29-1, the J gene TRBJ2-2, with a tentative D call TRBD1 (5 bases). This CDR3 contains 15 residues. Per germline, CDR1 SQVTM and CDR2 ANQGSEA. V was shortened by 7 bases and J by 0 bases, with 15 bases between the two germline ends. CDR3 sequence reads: CSAETWGTNTGELFF. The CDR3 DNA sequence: TGCAGCGCCGAGACCTGGGGCACGAACACCGGGGAGCTGTTTTTT.

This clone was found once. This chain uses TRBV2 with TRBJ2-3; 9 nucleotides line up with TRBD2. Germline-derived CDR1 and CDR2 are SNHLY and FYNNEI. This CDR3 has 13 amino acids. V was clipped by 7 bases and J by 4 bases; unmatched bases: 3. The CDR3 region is CASIAGEADTQYF. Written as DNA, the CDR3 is TGTGCCAGCATAGCGGGAGAAGCAGATACGCAGTATTTT.

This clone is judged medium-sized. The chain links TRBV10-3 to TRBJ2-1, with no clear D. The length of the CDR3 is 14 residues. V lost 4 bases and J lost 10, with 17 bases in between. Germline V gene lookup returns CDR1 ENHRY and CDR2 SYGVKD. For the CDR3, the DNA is TGTGCCATCAGTGGAAACGAGGCGGTCGGGGAGCAGTTCTTC. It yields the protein CAISGNEAVGEQFF.

In nucleotides, the CDR3 is TGTGCCAGCAGCCCCTCTGCGGAACAGGGGGATGGCTACACCTTC. It encodes CASSPSAEQGDGYTF. The chain has TRBV7-9 and TRBJ1-2, with TRBD1 matching over 8 bases. V trimming: 5 bases; J trimming: 6 bases; junction bases outside the gene matches: 11. Germline values: CDR1 SEHNR, CDR2 FQNEAQ (reference sequence). CDR3 length: 15 residues.

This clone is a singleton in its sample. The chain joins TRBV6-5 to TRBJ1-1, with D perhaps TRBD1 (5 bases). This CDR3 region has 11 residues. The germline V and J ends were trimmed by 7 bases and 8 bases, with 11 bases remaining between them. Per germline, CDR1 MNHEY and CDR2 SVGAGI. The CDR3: CASTRNREAFF. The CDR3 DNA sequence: TGTGCCAGCACCCGGAACAGGGAAGCTTTCTTT.

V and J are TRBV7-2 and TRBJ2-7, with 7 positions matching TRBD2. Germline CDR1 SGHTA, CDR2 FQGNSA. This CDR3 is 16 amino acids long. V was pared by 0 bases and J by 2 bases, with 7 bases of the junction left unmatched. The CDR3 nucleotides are TGTGCCAGCAGCTTAGCGCGGGCTAGCGGAGCCTACGAGCAGTACTTC. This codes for CASSLARASGAYEQYF. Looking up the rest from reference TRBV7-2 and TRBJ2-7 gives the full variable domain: GAGVSQSPSNKVTEKGKDVELRCDPISGHTALYWYRQSLGQGLEFLIYFQGNSAPDKSGLPSDRFSAERTGGSVSTLTIQRTQQEDSAVYLCASSLARASGAYEQYFGPGTRLTVT.